This T cell receptor (beta chain) was recovered during a study of blood T cell repertoires in COVID-19. Study-level background: The United States, Italy and Spain were the sources of the acute and convalescent COVID-19 samples.

The participants were between 18 and 89 years old and came from about two dozen US areas. Donors were grouped by their self-reported clinical history. How the authors handled the data: Nucleated cell number was recorded as an estimate derived from reference gene primer amplification. Profiled with immunoSEQ multiplex PCR; TCRdb holds only in-frame clones, not every one. D and trimming were read from the DNA, whereas the V and J calls and clone size are those reported in that table. This sample yields approximately 490,000 clones, of which 75% to 90% are seen a single time; approximately 8% belongs to the top ten. What was sequenced was PBMCs or T cells enriched from blood (not recorded which). This clonotype originated in an older woman who had recovered from COVID-19.

This chain's CDR3 is CASTVMGGGNEQFF. The CDR3, as DNA: TGTGCCAGTACCGTTATGGGGGGAGGCAATGAGCAGTTCTTC. The chain couples TRBV19 to TRBJ2-1; D is possibly TRBD2 (6 bases). Looked up from germline, CDR1 is LNHDA and CDR2 is SQIVND (reference sequence). V dropped 7 bases and J dropped 6 bases, with 16 bases sitting between them. The CDR3 loop spans 14 amino acids.